This is a list of T cell receptor beta chains from one sample in a study of human T cells and chemical hapten exposure. TCRdb re-analysed the RACE reads in MiXCR, keeping a single row per CDR3 protein. The table has some 96,000 distinct CDR3 sequences, about 28% seen once. The sequences come from whole blood, collected in connection with sensitization to the hapten diphenylcyclopropenone (DPC). The receptors were sampled from a man aged 35 to 55 with alopecia areata. Some clones in this sample may be carry-over from other donors' samples. The CDR3 runs from the conserved cysteine through the conserved F or W. A D gene is named only where the DNA matches it firmly. Clone size appears in some rows only: once, few, many, or a class for an expanded clone.

-	TRBV7-8	-	TRBJ2-7	TGTGCCAGCAGCCCCCGGACAGACCTACCCTACGAGCAGTACTTC	CASSPRTDLPYEQYF
-	TRBV6-5	-	TRBJ1-3	TGTGCCAGCAGTTACTCAGGGCGGATAGGAAACACCATATATTTT	CASSYSGRIGNTIYF
few	TRBV9	TRBD2	TRBJ2-1	TGTGCCAGCAGCGTAGGCGTTAGCGGGACCCACGGTGAGCAGTTCTTC	CASSVGVSGTHGEQFF
-	TRBV2	TRBD2	TRBJ2-5	TGTGCCAGCAGTGATCCTAGCGGGAGAAGAGGAGGAGAGACCCAGTACTTC	CASSDPSGRRGGETQYF
few	TRBV5-1	-	TRBJ2-4	TGCGCCAGCAGCATGAACAGTGAAAACATTCAGTACTTC	CASSMNSENIQYF
few	TRBV14	-	TRBJ2-1	TGTGCCAGCAGCCGAAGTAATGAGCAGTTCTTC	CASSRSNEQFF
few	TRBV12-3/TRBV12-4	-	TRBJ2-7	TGTGCCAGCAGTGCAGGGCCCGAGCAGTACTTC	CASSAGPEQYF
many	TRBV6-4	TRBD1	TRBJ2-2	TGTGCCAGCAGTGATTCGGGACAGGGGGACACCGGGGAGCTGTTTTTT	CASSDSGQGDTGELFF
many	TRBV3-1	TRBD2	TRBJ2-1	TGTGCCAGCAGCCAAGTAACGACTAGCGGGAACAATGAGCAGTTCTTC	CASSQVTTSGNNEQFF
-	TRBV20-1	TRBD2	TRBJ2-1	TGCAGTGCTAGCCCCGGACTAGCGGGAGTCCATGAGCAGTTCTTC	CSASPGLAGVHEQFF
-	TRBV7-8	-	TRBJ2-7	TGTGCCAGCAGCCCACCGGACAGTTACGAGCAGTACTTC	CASSPPDSYEQYF
once	TRBV5-1	TRBD2	TRBJ2-3	TGCGCCAGCAGCTTACCTGGCCTCCCTGGGCGGGAGAGGGCAGATACGCAGTATTTT	CASSLPGLPGRERADTQYF
few	TRBV6-1	-	TRBJ1-1	TGTGCCAGCAGTGAAGCGGGGGGTGTTGGAGGAGCTTTCTTT	CASSEAGGVGGAFF
few	TRBV7-3	-	TRBJ2-5	TGTGCCAGCAGCTCCCCCCTGGGCGGAGAGACCCAGTACTTC	CASSSPLGGETQYF
-	TRBV6-6	-	TRBJ2-6	TGTGCCAGCGAAGGCTCTGGGGCCAACGTCCTGACTTTC	CASEGSGANVLTF
-	TRBV12-3/TRBV12-4	-	TRBJ2-1	TGTGCCAGCAGTTCGACTGTTGGGTACAATGAGCAGTTCTTC	CASSSTVGYNEQFF
-	TRBV29-1	TRBD2	TRBJ2-7	TGCAGCGTGGGTAGCGGGAGGGAGCAGTACTTC	CSVGSGREQYF
few	TRBV30	-	TRBJ2-5	TGTGCCTGGAACCGAGAGGACCATCAAGAGACCCAGTACTTC	CAWNREDHQETQYF
-	TRBV3-1	-	TRBJ1-2	TGTGCCAGCAGCCGTGGGGAGGGACGTGGCTACACCTTC	CASSRGEGRGYTF
-	TRBV2	-	TRBJ1-6	TGTGCCAGGGAAGCCGGGACCATGGGTTCACCCCTCCACTTT	CAREAGTMGSPLHF
many	TRBV16	-	TRBJ1-4	TGTGCCAGCAGCCCAGTAGGTTTTGAAAAACTGTTTTTT	CASSPVGFEKLFF
-	TRBV5-1	-	TRBJ2-5	TGCGCCAGCAGCTCCACAGGCTTCCAAGAGACCCAGTACTTC	CASSSTGFQETQYF
-	TRBV5-1	-	TRBJ2-7	TGCGCCAGCAGCCAGGGACTCTCCACCTACGAGCAGTACTTC	CASSQGLSTYEQYF
few	TRBV29-1	TRBD2	TRBJ2-1	TGCAGCGTGATGGGTAGCGGGCTATACAATGAGCAGTTCTTC	CSVMGSGLYNEQFF
-	TRBV20-1	TRBD2	TRBJ2-1	TGCAGTGCCCCAGCGGGAGGGCCCGGCAATGAGCAGTTCTTC	CSAPAGGPGNEQFF
-	TRBV11-3	-	TRBJ2-1	TGTGCCAGCAGCAAGAGGGGGAGGGAGCAGTTCTTC	CASSKRGREQFF
-	TRBV12-3/TRBV12-4	-	TRBJ2-7	TGTGCCAGCAGTTACCGGGGGACCGACGAGCAGTACTTC	CASSYRGTDEQYF
-	TRBV20-1	TRBD1	TRBJ2-3	TGCAGTGCTAAGGGGGACAGGGGCACAGATACGCAGTATTTT	CSAKGDRGTDTQYF
medium-sized	TRBV7-9	-	TRBJ2-1	TGTGCCAGCAGCCTGCCGGGACGAGCAAATGAGCAGTTCTTC	CASSLPGRANEQFF
few	TRBV12-3/TRBV12-4	TRBD1	TRBJ2-1	TGTGCCAGCAGTTCCGAAACCGTGACAGGGGACTTCAACAATGAGCAGTTCTTC	CASSSETVTGDFNNEQFF
-	TRBV6-4	-	TRBJ2-3	TGTGCCAGCAGATACCAAGATACGCAGTATTTT	CASRYQDTQYF
-	TRBV12-3/TRBV12-4	-	TRBJ1-4	TGTGCCAGCAGTTTTACAGGGATGGAGGAAAAACTGTTTTTT	CASSFTGMEEKLFF
few	TRBV28	-	TRBJ2-5	TGTGCCAGCAACACTGGGGAGGTGGCGCAAGAGACCCAGTACTTC	CASNTGEVAQETQYF
-	TRBV7-2	-	TRBJ2-6	TGTGCCAGCAGCTTACAAATCCAGAGCTCTGGGGCCAACGTCCTGACTTTC	CASSLQIQSSGANVLTF
-	TRBV11-3	TRBD2	TRBJ2-1	TGTGCCAGCAGCTTAACCCCTGGACTAGCGGACTCCTACAATGAGCAGTTCTTC	CASSLTPGLADSYNEQFF
-	TRBV27	TRBD2	TRBJ2-3	TGTGCCAGCAGCCGGACTAGCGGGAGTCATACGCAGTATTTT	CASSRTSGSHTQYF
-	TRBV6-5	TRBD1	TRBJ2-3	TGTGCCAGCAGTAGACAGGACAGGATAGGAGATACGCAGTATTTT	CASSRQDRIGDTQYF
-	TRBV12-3/TRBV12-4	-	TRBJ1-1	TGTGCCAGCAGTTTTGGCGGGAATGAAGCTTTCTTT	CASSFGGNEAFF
few	TRBV20-1	-	TRBJ2-7	TGCAGTGCTAGAGATGTGCGGGTAAGCTCCTACGAGCAGTACTTC	CSARDVRVSSYEQYF
-	TRBV20-1	TRBD1	TRBJ2-7	TGCAGTGCCGCTTACAGGGGAAAGAGCTACGAGCAGTACTTC	CSAAYRGKSYEQYF
-	TRBV5-1	TRBD1	TRBJ2-6	TGCGCCAGCAGCACACAGGGGCCCGGGGCCAACGTCCTGACTTTC	CASSTQGPGANVLTF
-	TRBV24-1	-	TRBJ2-4	TGTGCCACCAGCCAGGGGTTTCAAGCCAAAAACATTCAGTACTTC	CATSQGFQAKNIQYF
-	TRBV29-1	-	TRBJ2-3	TGCAGCGTTGGCCCGAGCACAGATACGCAGTATTTT	CSVGPSTDTQYF
-	TRBV5-1	-	TRBJ1-4	TGCGCCAGCAGCAACGGGGGGGCTGGTGAAAAACTGTTTTTT	CASSNGGAGEKLFF